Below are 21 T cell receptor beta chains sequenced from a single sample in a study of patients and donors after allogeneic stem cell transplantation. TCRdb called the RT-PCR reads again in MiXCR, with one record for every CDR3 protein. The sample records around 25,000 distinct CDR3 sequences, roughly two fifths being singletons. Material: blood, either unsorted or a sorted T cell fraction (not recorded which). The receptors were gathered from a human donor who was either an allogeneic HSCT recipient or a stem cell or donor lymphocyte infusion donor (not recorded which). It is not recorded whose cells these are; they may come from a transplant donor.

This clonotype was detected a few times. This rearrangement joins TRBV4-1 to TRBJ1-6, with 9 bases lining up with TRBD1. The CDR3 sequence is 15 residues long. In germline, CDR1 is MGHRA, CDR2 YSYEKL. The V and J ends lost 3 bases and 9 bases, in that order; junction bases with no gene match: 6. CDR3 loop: CASSQAGTGSSPLHF. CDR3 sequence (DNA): TGCGCCAGCAGCCAGGCCGGGACAGGGTCTTCACCCCTCCACTTT.

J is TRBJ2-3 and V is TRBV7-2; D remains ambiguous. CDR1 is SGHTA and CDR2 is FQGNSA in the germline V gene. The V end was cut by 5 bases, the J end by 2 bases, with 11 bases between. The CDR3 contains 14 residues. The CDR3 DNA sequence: TGTGCCAGCAGCCTGTTGACTTCCACAGATACGCAGTATTTT. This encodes CASSLLTSTDTQYF. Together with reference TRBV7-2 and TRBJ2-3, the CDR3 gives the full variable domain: GAGVSQSPSNKVTEKGKDVELRCDPISGHTALYWYRQSLGQGLEFLIYFQGNSAPDKSGLPSDRFSAERTGGSVSTLTIQRTQQEDSAVYLCASSLLTSTDTQYFGPGTRLTVL.

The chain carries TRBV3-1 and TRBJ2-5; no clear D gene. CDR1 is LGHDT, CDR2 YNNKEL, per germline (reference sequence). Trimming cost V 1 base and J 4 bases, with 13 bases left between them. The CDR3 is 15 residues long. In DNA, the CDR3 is TGTGCCAGCAGCCAAGGGCTCTTACCGGGAGAGACCCAGTACTTC. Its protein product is CASSQGLLPGETQYF.

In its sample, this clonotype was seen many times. In DNA form, the CDR3 reads TGCGCCAGCAGCTTGGATCAGCCCCAGCATTTT. It translates to CASSLDQPQHF. This sequence joins TRBV5-1 and TRBJ1-5; D ambiguous. The germline V gene encodes CDR1 SGHRS and CDR2 YFSETQ. CDR3 length: 11 residues. The V end lost 0 bases, the J end lost 5 bases, and 0 bases lay between the germline ends.

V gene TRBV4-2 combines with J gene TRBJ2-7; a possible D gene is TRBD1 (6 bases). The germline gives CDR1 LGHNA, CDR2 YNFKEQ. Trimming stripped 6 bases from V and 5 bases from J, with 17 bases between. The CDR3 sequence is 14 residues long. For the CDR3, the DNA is TGTGCCAGCAGATTGGATCGAACAGGGAACGAGCAGTACTTC. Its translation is CASRLDRTGNEQYF.

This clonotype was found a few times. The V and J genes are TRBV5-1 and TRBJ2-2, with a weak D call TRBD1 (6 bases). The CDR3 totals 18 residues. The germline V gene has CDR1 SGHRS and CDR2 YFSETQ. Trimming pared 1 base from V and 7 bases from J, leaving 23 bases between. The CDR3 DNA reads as TGCGCCAGCAGCTTGCACACAGGGCTGGACCCACTTCACGGGGAGCTGTTTTTT. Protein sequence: CASSLHTGLDPLHGELFF.

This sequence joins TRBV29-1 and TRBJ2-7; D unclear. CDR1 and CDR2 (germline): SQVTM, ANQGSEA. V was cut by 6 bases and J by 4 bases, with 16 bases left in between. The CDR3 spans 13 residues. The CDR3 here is CSVAPVLGYEQYF. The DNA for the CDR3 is TGCAGCGTCGCCCCGGTTCTGGGGTACGAGCAGTACTTC.

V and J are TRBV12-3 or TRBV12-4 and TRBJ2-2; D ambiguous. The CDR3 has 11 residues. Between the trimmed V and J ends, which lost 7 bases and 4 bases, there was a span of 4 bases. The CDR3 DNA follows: TGTGCCAGCACCCTCACCGGGGAGCTGTTTTTT. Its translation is CASTLTGELFF.

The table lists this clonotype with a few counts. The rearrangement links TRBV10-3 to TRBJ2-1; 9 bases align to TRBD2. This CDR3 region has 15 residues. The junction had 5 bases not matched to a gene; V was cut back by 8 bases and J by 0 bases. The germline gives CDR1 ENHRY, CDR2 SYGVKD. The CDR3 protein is CAIEAGGSSYNEQFF. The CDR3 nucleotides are TGTGCCATCGAGGCGGGAGGGAGCTCCTACAATGAGCAGTTCTTC.

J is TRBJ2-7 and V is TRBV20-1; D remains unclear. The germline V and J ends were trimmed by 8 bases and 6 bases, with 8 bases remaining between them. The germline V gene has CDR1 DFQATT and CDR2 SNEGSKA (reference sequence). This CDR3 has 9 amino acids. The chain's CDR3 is CSKWGEQYF. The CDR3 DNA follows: TGCAGTAAATGGGGCGAGCAGTACTTC.

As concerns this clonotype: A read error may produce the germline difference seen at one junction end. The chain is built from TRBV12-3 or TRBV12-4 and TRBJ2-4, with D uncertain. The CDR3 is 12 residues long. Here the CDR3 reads CASSLAKNIQYF. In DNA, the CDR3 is TGTGCCAGCAGTCTAGCCAAAAACATTCAGTACTTC.

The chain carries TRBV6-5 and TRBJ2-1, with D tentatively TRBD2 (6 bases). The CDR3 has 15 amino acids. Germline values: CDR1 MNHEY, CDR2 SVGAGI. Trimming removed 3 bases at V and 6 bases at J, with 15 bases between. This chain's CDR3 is CASSYRGGMPNEQFF. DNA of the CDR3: TGTGCCAGCAGTTATCGGGGCGGGATGCCCAATGAGCAGTTCTTC.

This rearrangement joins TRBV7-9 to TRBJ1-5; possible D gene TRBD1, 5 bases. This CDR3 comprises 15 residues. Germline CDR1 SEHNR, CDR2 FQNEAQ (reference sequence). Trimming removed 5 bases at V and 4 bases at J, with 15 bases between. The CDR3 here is CASSPAGVGNQPQHF. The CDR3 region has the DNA TGTGCCAGCAGCCCTGCGGGGGTTGGGAATCAGCCCCAGCATTTT. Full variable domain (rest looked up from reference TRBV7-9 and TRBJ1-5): DTGVSQNPRHKITKRGQNVTFRCDPISEHNRLYWYRQTLGQGPEFLTYFQNEAQLEKSRLLSDRFSAERPKGSFSTLEIQRTEQGDSAMYLCASSPAGVGNQPQHFGDGTRLSIL.

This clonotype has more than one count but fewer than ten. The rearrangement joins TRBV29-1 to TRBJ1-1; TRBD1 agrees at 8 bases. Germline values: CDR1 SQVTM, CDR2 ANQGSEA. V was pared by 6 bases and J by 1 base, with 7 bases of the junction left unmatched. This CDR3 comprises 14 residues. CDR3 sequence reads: CSVLGQAANTEAFF. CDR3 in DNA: TGCAGCGTACTGGGACAGGCCGCGAACACTGAAGCTTTCTTT.

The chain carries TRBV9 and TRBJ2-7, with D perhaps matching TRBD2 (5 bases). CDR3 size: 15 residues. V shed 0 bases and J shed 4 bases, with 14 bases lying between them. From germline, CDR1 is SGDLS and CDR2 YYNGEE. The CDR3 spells CASSVDGMLVYEQYF. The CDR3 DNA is TGTGCCAGCAGCGTAGACGGGATGTTGGTGTACGAGCAGTACTTC.

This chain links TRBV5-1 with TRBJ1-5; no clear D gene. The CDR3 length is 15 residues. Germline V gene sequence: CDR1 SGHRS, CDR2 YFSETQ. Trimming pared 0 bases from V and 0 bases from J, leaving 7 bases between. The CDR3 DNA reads TGCGCCAGCAGCTTGGACGGAGTTAGCAATCAGCCCCAGCATTTT. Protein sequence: CASSLDGVSNQPQHF.

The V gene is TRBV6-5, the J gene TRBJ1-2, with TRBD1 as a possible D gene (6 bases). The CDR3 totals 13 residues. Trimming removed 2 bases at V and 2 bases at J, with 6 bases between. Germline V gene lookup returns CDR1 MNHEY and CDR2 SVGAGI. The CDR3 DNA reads TGTGCCAGCAGTTACGGACAGAACTATGGCTACACCTTC. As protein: CASSYGQNYGYTF.

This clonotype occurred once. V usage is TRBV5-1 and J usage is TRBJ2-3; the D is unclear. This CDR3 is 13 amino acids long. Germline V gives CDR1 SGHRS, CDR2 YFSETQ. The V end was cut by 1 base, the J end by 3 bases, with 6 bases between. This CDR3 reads CASSLIRTDTQYF. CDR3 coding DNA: TGCGCCAGCAGCTTGATTAGGACAGATACGCAGTATTTT.

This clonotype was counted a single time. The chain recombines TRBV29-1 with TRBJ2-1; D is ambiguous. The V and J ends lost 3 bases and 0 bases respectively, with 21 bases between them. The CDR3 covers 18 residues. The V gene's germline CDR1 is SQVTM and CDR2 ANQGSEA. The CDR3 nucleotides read TGCAGCGTTGATGGTGGTTGGTATTTCTTGGGCTCCTACAATGAGCAGTTCTTC. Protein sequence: CSVDGGWYFLGSYNEQFF.

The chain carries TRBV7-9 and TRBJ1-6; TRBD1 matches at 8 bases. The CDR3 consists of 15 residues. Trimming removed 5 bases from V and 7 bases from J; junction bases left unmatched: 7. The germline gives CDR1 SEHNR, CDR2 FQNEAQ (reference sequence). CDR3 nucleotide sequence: TGTGCCAGCAGCGTGACAGGGGCGGGGAATTCACCCCTCCACTTT. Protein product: CASSVTGAGNSPLHF.

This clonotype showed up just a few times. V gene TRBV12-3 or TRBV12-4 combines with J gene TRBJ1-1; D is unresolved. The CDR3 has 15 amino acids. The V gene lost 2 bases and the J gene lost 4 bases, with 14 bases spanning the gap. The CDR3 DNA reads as TGTGCCAGCAGTTTAAGCAGGAACACCCCCACTGAAGCTTTCTTT. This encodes CASSLSRNTPTEAFF.